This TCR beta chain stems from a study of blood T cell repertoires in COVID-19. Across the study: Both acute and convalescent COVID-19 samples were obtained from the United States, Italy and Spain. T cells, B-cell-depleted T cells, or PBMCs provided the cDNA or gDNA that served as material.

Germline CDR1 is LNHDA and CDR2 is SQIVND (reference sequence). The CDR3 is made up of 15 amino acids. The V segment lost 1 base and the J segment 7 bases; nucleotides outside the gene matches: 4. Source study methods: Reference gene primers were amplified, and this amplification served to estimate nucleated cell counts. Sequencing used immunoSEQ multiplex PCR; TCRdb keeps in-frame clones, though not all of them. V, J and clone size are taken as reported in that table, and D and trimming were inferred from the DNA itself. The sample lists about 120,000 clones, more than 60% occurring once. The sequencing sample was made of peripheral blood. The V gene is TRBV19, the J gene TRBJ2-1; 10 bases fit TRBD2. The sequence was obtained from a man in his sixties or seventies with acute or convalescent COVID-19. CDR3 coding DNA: TGTGCCAGTAGTATAGCTAGCGGGAGAAGAAATGAGCAGTTCTTC. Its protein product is CASSIASGRRNEQFF.